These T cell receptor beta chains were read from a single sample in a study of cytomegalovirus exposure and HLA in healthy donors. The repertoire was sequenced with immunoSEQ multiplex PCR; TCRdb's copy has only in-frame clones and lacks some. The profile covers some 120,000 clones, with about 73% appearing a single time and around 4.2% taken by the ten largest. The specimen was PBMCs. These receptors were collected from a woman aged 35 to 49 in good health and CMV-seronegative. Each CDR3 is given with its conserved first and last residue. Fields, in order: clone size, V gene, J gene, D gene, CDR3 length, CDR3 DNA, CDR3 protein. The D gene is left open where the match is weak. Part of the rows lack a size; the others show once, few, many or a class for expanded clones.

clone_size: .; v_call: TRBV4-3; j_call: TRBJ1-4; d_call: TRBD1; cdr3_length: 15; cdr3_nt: TGCGCCAGCAGCCAGGGGACAGGGGGCTTCGGGGAACTGTTTTTT; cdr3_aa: CASSQGTGGFGELFF
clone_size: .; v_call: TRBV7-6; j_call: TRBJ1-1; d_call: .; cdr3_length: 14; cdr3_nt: TGTGCCAGCAGCTCGCAACAGGTTTCTCTTGAAGCTTTCTTT; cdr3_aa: CASSSQQVSLEAFF
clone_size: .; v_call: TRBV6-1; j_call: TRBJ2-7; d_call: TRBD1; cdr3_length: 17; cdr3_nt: TGTGCCAGCAGTGAATCGGGACAGCCGAGGTTTTTCTACGAGCAGTACTTC; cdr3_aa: CASSESGQPRFFYEQYF
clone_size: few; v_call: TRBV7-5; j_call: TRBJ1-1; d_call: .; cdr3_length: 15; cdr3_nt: TGTGCCAGAAGCTTAGAGGCAGGGGGCGAAAGGGAAGCTTTCTTT; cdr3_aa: CARSLEAGGEREAFF
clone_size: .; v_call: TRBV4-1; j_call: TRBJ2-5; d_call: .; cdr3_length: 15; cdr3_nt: TGCGCCAGCAGCCAAGGGGGGCGGTACCAAGAGACCCAGTACTTC; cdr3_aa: CASSQGGRYQETQYF
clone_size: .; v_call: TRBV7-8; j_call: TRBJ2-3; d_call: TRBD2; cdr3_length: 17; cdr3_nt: TGTGCCAGCAGCTTAGGCGTTGGGGCGGGAGTGCTAGGTACGCAGTATTTT; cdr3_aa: CASSLGVGAGVLGTQYF
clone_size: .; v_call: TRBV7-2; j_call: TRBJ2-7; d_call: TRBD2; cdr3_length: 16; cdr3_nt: TGTGCCAGCAGCTTAGTCGCTAGCGGAAACTCCTACGAGCAGTACTTC; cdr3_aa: CASSLVASGNSYEQYF
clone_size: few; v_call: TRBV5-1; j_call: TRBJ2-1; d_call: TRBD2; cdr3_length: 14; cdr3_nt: TGCGCCAGCAGCTTGGTGGCGGGAGGCAATGAGCAGTTCTTC; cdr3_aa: CASSLVAGGNEQFF
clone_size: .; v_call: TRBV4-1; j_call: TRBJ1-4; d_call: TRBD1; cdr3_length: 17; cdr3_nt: TGCGCCAGCAGCCATAACGCAGGGGGCTGGACTAATGAAAAACTGTTTTTT; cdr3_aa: CASSHNAGGWTNEKLFF
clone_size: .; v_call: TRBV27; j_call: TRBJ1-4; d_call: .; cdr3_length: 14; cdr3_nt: TGTGCCAGCAGTTTAGCGGGGGCCCGGGAAAAACTGTTTTTT; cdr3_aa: CASSLAGAREKLFF
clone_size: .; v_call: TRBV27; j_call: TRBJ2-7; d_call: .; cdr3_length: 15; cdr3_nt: TGTGCCAGCAAAAGACAGACCTCAAGCTCCTACGAGCAGTACTTC; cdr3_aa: CASKRQTSSSYEQYF
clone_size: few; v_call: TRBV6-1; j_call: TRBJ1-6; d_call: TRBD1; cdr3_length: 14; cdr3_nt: TGTGCCAGCAGTGGTCGGACAGGGGGTTCACCCCTCCACTTT; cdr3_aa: CASSGRTGGSPLHF
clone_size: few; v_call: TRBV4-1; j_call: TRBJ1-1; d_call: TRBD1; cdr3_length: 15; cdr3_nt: TGCGCCAGCAGCCAAGGCCCGACAGGGGGGACTGAAGCTTTCTTT; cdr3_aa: CASSQGPTGGTEAFF
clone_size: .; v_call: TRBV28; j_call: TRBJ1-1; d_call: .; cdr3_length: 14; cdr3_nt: TGTGCCAGCAGAGGACAAGGGTCTTCCGGTGAAGCTTTCTTT; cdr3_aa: CASRGQGSSGEAFF
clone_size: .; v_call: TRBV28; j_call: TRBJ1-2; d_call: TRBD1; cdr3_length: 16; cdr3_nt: TGTGCCAGCAGTTTGTTGGCAGGGGGATTAAACTATGGCTACACCTTC; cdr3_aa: CASSLLAGGLNYGYTF
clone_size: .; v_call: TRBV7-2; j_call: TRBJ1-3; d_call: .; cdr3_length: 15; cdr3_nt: TGTGCCAGCAGCTTAGGACACAGCTCTGGAAACACCATATATTTT; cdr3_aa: CASSLGHSSGNTIYF
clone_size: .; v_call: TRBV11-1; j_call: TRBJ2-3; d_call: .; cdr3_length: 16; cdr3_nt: TGTGCCAGCAGCTTAGCGGTGGCAGGCCTGGGAGATACGCAGTATTTT; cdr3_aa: CASSLAVAGLGDTQYF
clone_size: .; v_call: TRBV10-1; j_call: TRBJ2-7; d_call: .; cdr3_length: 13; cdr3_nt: TGCGCCAGCAGCGCCAGGGGTGGCTACGAGCAGTACTTC; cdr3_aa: CASSARGGYEQYF
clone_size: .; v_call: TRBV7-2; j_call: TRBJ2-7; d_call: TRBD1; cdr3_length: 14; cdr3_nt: TGTGCCAGCAGCCTAGGACAGGGGACCTACGAGCAGTACTTC; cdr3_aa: CASSLGQGTYEQYF
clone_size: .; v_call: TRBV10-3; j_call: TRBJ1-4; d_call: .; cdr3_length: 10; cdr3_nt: TGTGCCATCAGTGGGGAGGAACTGTTTTTT; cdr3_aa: CAISGEELFF
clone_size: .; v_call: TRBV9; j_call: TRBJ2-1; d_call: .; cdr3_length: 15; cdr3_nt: TGTGCCAGCAGCGTAGGGGGACTGGCGCTAAATGAGCAGTTCTTC; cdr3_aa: CASSVGGLALNEQFF
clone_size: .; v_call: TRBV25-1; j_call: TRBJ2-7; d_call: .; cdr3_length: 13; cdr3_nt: TGTGCCACAGGGGGGCGAAGTCCCTACGAGCAGTACTTC; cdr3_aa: CATGGRSPYEQYF
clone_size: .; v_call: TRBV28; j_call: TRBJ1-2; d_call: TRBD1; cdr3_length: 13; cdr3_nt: TGTGCCAGCAGTTGGACAGGGAACTATGGCTACACCTTC; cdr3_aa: CASSWTGNYGYTF
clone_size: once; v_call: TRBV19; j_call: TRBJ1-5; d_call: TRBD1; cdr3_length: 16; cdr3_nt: TGTGCCAGTAGTTATGGACAGGACGCTAGCAATCAGCCCCAGCATTTT; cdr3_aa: CASSYGQDASNQPQHF
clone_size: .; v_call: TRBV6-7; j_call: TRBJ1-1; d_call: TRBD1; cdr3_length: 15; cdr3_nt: TGTGCCAGCAGTCGCAGGGGGCCCTTGAACACTGAAGCTTTCTTT; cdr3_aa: CASSRRGPLNTEAFF
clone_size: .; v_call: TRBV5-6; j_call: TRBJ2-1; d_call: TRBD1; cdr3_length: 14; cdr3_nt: TGTGCCAGCAGTAGACAGGGGAGGAACAATGAGCAGTTCTTC; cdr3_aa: CASSRQGRNNEQFF
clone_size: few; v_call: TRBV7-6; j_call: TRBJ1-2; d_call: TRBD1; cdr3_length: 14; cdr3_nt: TGTGCCAGCAGCTTGGGGACAGAGACCTATGGCTACACCTTC; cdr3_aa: CASSLGTETYGYTF
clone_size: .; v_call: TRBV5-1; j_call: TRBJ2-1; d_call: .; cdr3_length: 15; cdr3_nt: TGCGCCAGCAGCTTGGTTCGCGGCTCCTACAATGAGCAGTTCTTC; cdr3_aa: CASSLVRGSYNEQFF
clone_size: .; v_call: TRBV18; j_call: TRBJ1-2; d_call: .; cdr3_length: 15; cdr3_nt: TGTGCCAGCTCACGAGCGTCAGGGGAACACTATGGCTACACCTTC; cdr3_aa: CASSRASGEHYGYTF
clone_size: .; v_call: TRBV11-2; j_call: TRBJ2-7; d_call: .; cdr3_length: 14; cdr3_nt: TGTGCCAGCAGCCCTATAGGGGGTTACTACGAGCAGTACTTC; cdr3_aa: CASSPIGGYYEQYF
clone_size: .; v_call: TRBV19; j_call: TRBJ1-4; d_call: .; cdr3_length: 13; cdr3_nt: TGTGCCACGCAGCGGAGAGAGGGTGAAAAACTGTTTTTT; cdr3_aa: CATQRREGEKLFF
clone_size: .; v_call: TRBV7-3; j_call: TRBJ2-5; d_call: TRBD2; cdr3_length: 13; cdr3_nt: TGTGCCAGCAGCCCTACTAGCGACGAGACCCAGTACTTC; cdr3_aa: CASSPTSDETQYF
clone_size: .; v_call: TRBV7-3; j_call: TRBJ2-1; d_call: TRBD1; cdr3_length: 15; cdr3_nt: TGTGCCAGTAGAGACGGGACAGGGGCTTCGGATGAGCAGTTCTTC; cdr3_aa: CASRDGTGASDEQFF
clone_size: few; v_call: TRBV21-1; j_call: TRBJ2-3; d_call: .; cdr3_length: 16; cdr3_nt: TGTGCCAGCAGCAAATCAATACGGGACTTCACAGATACGCAGTATTTT; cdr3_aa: CASSKSIRDFTDTQYF
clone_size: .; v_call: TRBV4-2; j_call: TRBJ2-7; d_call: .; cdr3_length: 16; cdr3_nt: TGTGCCAGCAGCCAAGCGTCGGCGGGGGCTACCTACGAGCAGTACTTC; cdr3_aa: CASSQASAGATYEQYF
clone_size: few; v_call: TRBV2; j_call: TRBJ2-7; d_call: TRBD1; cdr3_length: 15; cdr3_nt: TGTGCCAGCAGGCCCGCCGGGACAGGCCTCTACGAGCAGTACTTC; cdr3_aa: CASRPAGTGLYEQYF
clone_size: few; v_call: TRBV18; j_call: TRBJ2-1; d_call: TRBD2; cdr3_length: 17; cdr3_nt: TGTGCCAGCTCACCACCGGGAACTAGCGGGAGTGGCAATGAGCAGTTCTTC; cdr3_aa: CASSPPGTSGSGNEQFF
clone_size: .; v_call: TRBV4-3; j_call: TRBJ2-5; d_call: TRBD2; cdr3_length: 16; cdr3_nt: TGCGCCAGCAGCCAACCCCGGACTAGCGGGAGGGAGACCCAGTACTTC; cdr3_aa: CASSQPRTSGRETQYF
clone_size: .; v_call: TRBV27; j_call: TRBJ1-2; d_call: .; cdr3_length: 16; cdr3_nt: TGTGCCAGCAGTTCAACGATCGGACAGTACGGCTATGGCTACACCTTC; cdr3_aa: CASSSTIGQYGYGYTF
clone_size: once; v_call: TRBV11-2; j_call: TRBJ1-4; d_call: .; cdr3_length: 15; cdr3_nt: TGTGCCAGCAGCTTAACAGGAACCCTTAATGAAAAACTGTTTTTT; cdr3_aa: CASSLTGTLNEKLFF
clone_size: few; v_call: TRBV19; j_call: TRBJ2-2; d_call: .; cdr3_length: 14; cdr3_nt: TGTGCCAGTAGAACCGGGGGGCGCACCGGGGAGCTGTTTTTT; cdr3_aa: CASRTGGRTGELFF
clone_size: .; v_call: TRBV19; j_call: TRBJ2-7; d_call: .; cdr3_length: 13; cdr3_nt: TGTGCCAGTAGTATGGGCTCCCTATACGAGCAGTACTTC; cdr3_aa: CASSMGSLYEQYF